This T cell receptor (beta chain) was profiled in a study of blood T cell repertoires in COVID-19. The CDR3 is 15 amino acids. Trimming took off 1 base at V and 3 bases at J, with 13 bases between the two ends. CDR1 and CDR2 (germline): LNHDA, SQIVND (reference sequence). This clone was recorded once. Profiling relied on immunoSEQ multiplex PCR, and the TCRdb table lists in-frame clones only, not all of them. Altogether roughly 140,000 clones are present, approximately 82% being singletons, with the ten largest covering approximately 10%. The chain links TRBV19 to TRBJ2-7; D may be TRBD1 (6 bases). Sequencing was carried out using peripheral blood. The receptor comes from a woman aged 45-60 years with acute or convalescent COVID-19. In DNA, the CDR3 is TGTGCCAGTAGTATAGCTGAAGGACAGAACTACGAGCAGTACTTC. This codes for CASSIAEGQNYEQYF.